The 23 T cell receptor beta chains given below trace back to one sample, sequenced in a study of T cells in localized non-small cell lung cancer. Sequenced by immunoSEQ multiplex PCR; TCRdb stores in-frame clones only, minus some. The profile shows around 1,700 clones, approximately 22% of them singletons. The sample was normal lung tissue next to the tumor, taken before any cancer treatment. Receptors were obtained from a woman aged 35 to 69 with stage I lung adenocarcinoma.

This clone is classed as medium-sized. J is TRBJ2-3 and V is TRBV7-2; D might be TRBD2 (6 bases). The CDR3 contains 13 residues. The germline CDR1 and CDR2 sequences are SGHTA and FQGNSA. V lost 7 bases and J lost 0, with 8 bases in between. CDR3 nucleotide sequence: TGTGCCAGCAAGGAGGGTAGCACAGATACGCAGTATTTT. Encoded protein: CASKEGSTDTQYF.

The chain couples TRBV18 to TRBJ2-7; 10 bases line up with TRBD1. The V and J ends lost 4 bases and 7 bases, in that order; junction bases with no gene match: 7. The germline CDR1 and CDR2 sequences are KGHSH and LQKENI. The CDR3 is made up of 14 amino acids. The CDR3 here is CASSRRDRGGEQYF. As DNA, the CDR3 is TGTGCCAGCTCACGGCGGGACAGGGGTGGAGAGCAGTACTTC.

This rearrangement joins TRBV15 to TRBJ1-6, with D unclear. The length of the CDR3 is 15 residues. Trimming cost V 5 bases and J 3 bases, with 11 bases left between them. CDR1 is LNHNV and CDR2 is YYDKDF in the germline V gene (reference sequence). CDR3 coding DNA: TGTGCCACCAGCCCGCGGGTTAACTATAATTCACCCCTCCACTTT. It encodes CATSPRVNYNSPLHF.

This clone is judged large. The chain is built from TRBV9 and TRBJ2-3; a possible D gene is TRBD1 (6 bases). Between the trimmed V and J ends, which lost 5 bases and 3 bases, there was a span of 19 bases. The CDR3 runs 16 residues. Germline loops: CDR1 SGDLS, CDR2 YYNGEE. CDR3 coding DNA: TGTGCCAGCAGTGAGAATCTGGGGGCGAGTACAGATACGCAGTATTTT. Encoded protein: CASSENLGASTDTQYF.

This rearrangement joins TRBV28 to TRBJ2-7, with a weak D call TRBD2 (5 bases). In germline, CDR1 is MDHEN, CDR2 SYDVKM. This CDR3 spans 16 amino acids. With 5 bases removed from V and 5 bases from J, the gap between germline ends came to 22 bases. CDR3 amino acids: CASSEGTPSPPNEQYF. DNA for the CDR3: TGTGCCAGCAGTGAGGGAACGCCGTCCCCACCCAACGAGCAGTACTTC.

This chain links TRBV18 with TRBJ2-7; 7 nucleotides match TRBD1. CDR1 KGHSH and CDR2 LQKENI come from the germline V gene. Germline trimming cut 3 bases from V and 3 bases from J; bases unmatched to any gene: 2. The CDR3 loop spans 13 amino acids. The CDR3 spells CASSPRQGYEQYF. The CDR3 nucleotides are TGTGCCAGCTCACCCCGACAGGGCTACGAGCAGTACTTC.

This clone appeared a few times. The chain couples TRBV4-2 to TRBJ1-6; tentative D call: TRBD1 (5 bases). V lost 0 bases, J lost 8 bases, and 29 bases lay in between. This CDR3 comprises 21 residues. Germline CDR1 and CDR2: LGHNA and YNFKEQ. For the CDR3, the DNA is TGTGCCAGCAGCCAAGATCGTCTAGTCTTTGCGAGCCTCGGGGGATATTCACCCCTCCACTTT. This encodes CASSQDRLVFASLGGYSPLHF.

The rearrangement uses TRBV6-8 and TRBJ1-2; no firm D call. Trimming pared 5 bases from V and 4 bases from J, leaving 20 bases between. CDR3 size: 16 residues. Germline CDR1 is MNHGY and CDR2 is SAAAGT. The CDR3 DNA sequence: TGTGCCAGCAGTGCCCAGGTCCAGCCTCGAATCTATGGCTACACCTTC. This encodes CASSAQVQPRIYGYTF.

The chain joins TRBV19 to TRBJ1-1, with D unclear. Between the trimmed V and J ends, which lost 9 bases and 10 bases, there was a span of 18 bases. Germline V gene data show CDR1 as LNHDA and CDR2 as SQIVND (reference sequence). This CDR3 has 12 residues. The CDR3 nucleotides read TGTGCCAGCACTCCGGGGTTGGGTCGAGCTTTCTTT. Protein: CASTPGLGRAFF.

This clone has a handful of counts. The chain combines TRBV28 with TRBJ2-7; the D gene is possibly TRBD1 (6 bases). The V gene lost 5 bases and the J gene lost 1 base, with 15 bases spanning the gap. Germline lookup yields CDR1 MDHEN and CDR2 SYDVKM. This CDR3 region has 15 residues. The CDR3 reads CASSAPGTLSYEQYF. As DNA, the CDR3 is TGTGCCAGCAGTGCCCCCGGGACACTATCCTACGAGCAGTACTTC.

This clone was counted only a few times. The junction and the germline gene differ at one end; a read error may be behind it. This chain uses TRBV11-3 with TRBJ2-5; 7 nucleotides agree with TRBD1. This CDR3 is 17 amino acids long. Germline CDR1 SGHNT, CDR2 YENEEA. Here the CDR3 reads CASSLEGRGRGQETQYF. As DNA, the CDR3 is TGTGCTAGCAGCTTAGAAGGCAGGGGGAGAGGCCAAGAGACCCAGTACTTC.

The chain links TRBV19 to TRBJ1-5; no reliable D call. CDR3 length: 16 residues. CDR1 is LNHDA, CDR2 SQIVND, per germline (reference sequence). V was shortened by 1 base and J by 0 bases, with 10 bases between the two germline ends. The CDR3 DNA reads TGTGCCAGTAGTATAGGGGGTGTTACTAGCAATCAGCCCCAGCATTTT. Amino acids: CASSIGGVTSNQPQHF.

This clone has more than one count but fewer than ten. This chain connects TRBV30 to TRBJ1-6, with D possibly matching TRBD1 (6 bases). The CDR3 totals 14 residues. CDR1 is GTSNPN and CDR2 is SVGIG in the germline V gene (reference sequence). Trimming removed 1 base at V and 5 bases at J, with 9 bases between. As DNA, the CDR3 is TGTGCCTGGAGTGGTCGGACAGATAATTCACCCCTCCACTTT. The encoded protein is CAWSGRTDNSPLHF. The full variable domain, its missing parts supplied by reference TRBV30 and TRBJ1-6, is SQTIHQWPATLVQPVGSPLSLECTVEGTSNPNLYWYRQAAGRGLQLLFYSVGIGQISSEVPQNLSASRPQDRQFILSSKKLLLSDSGFYLCAWSGRTDNSPLHFGNGTRLTVT.

The chain is built from TRBV19 and TRBJ2-5; D may be TRBD1 or TRBD2 (7 bases each). The V gene lost 5 bases and the J gene lost 5 bases, with 12 bases spanning the gap. This CDR3 is built from 13 residues. CDR1 is LNHDA and CDR2 is SQIVND in the germline V gene (reference sequence). This CDR3 reads CASSARGGETQYF. In nucleotides, the CDR3 is TGTGCCAGTAGTGCCAGGGGGGGGGAGACCCAGTACTTC.

V gene TRBV5-1 combines with J gene TRBJ2-7; possibly TRBD1 or TRBD2 for D (5 bases each). CDR3 length equals 16 residues. CDR1 and CDR2 (germline): SGHRS, YFSETQ. V lost 4 bases, J lost 3 bases, and 20 bases lay in between. The CDR3 here is CASSHTLLRGDYEQYF. DNA of the CDR3: TGCGCCAGCAGCCACACCCTCTTGAGGGGAGACTACGAGCAGTACTTC.

This clone appeared a single time. V and J are TRBV18 and TRBJ2-7; 12 nucleotides agree with TRBD2. Germline V lookup: CDR1 KGHSH, CDR2 LQKENI. This CDR3 contains 18 residues. V shed 0 bases and J 3 bases; nucleotides not matched to a gene: 9. DNA of the CDR3: TGTGCCAGCTCACCACCCTCCGGACTAGCGGGGACCTTCTACGAGCAGTACTTC. This codes for CASSPPSGLAGTFYEQYF.

J is TRBJ1-6 and V is TRBV11-3; D not certain. This CDR3 has 19 residues. Germline V gene sequence: CDR1 SGHNT, CDR2 YENEEA. V lost 5 bases and J lost 6, with 26 bases in between. The CDR3 here is CASSQGLLGRAMVNSPLHF. The CDR3 nucleotides read TGTGCCAGCAGCCAAGGGCTCCTGGGTCGGGCGATGGTTAATTCACCCCTCCACTTT.

This sequence joins TRBV30 and TRBJ1-1; TRBD1 aligns across 10 bases. CDR1 and CDR2 from the germline V gene are GTSNPN and SVGIG (reference sequence). The trim removed 3 bases at V and 5 bases at J, leaving 9 bases unmatched. The CDR3 is 15 amino acids. CDR3 protein: CAWRPMGTGVTEAFF. The CDR3 DNA sequence: TGTGCCTGGAGGCCGATGGGGACAGGGGTGACTGAAGCTTTCTTT.

This clone was picked up one time. V and J are TRBV19 and TRBJ2-1; D might be TRBD1 (6 bases). V lost 4 bases and J lost 11, with 12 bases in between. Germline-derived CDR1 and CDR2 are LNHDA and SQIVND (reference sequence). The CDR3 loop spans 12 amino acids. CDR3 protein: CASSTHRVKQFF. The CDR3 region has the DNA TGTGCCAGTAGTACCCACAGGGTCAAGCAGTTCTTC.

The J gene is TRBJ1-6, the V gene TRBV19; D call uncertain. The CDR3 is 13 amino acids. Per germline, CDR1 LNHDA and CDR2 SQIVND (reference sequence). Deletions cut 3 bases from V and 10 bases from J, with 10 bases between. DNA for the CDR3: TGTGCCAGTAGTATTTCGGGGTCCTCACCCCTCCACTTT. Amino acid sequence: CASSISGSSPLHF.

The J gene is TRBJ1-2, the V gene TRBV30; maybe TRBD1 (6 bases). The V end lost 5 bases, the J end lost 2 bases, and 15 bases lay between the germline ends. Germline V gene data show CDR1 as GTSNPN and CDR2 as SVGIG (reference sequence). The CDR3 spans 14 residues. The CDR3 loop is CAWEDKTGNYGYTF. The CDR3 bases are TGTGCCTGGGAAGATAAGACAGGAAACTATGGCTACACCTTC.

This clone was seen only a few times. The chain joins TRBV12-5 to TRBJ1-1; D is uncertain. In germline, CDR1 is LGHNT, CDR2 FRNRAP. This CDR3 contains 14 residues. This CDR3 reads CASLEYATYTEAFF. DNA for the CDR3: TGTGCCAGCTTGGAATACGCGACCTACACTGAAGCTTTCTTT.

The chain has TRBV28 and TRBJ1-1; D may be TRBD1 (5 bases). The germline CDR1 and CDR2 sequences are MDHEN and SYDVKM. The CDR3 spans 13 residues. The ends were cut back, 5 bases at V and 4 bases at J, with 11 bases in the middle. The CDR3 here is CASSNPGGTEAFF. The CDR3 coding sequence is TGTGCCAGCAGTAACCCGGGGGGCACTGAAGCTTTCTTT.